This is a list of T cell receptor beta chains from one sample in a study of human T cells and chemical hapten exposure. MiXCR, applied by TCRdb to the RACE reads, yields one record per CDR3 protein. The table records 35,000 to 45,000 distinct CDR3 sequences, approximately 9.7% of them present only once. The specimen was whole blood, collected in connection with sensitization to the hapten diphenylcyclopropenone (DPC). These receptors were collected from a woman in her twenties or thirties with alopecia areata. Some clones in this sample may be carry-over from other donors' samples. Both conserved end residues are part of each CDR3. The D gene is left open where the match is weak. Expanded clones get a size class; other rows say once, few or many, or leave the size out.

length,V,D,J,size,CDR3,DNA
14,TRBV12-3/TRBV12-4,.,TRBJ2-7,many,CASSFIGGRGEQYF,TGTGCCAGCAGTTTTATAGGGGGGCGCGGCGAGCAGTACTTC
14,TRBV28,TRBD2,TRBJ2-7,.,CASSPAGEDYEQYF,TGTGCCAGCAGCCCCGCGGGGGAGGACTACGAGCAGTACTTC
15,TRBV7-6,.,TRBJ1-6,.,CASSLEGNGLSPLHF,TGTGCCAGCAGCTTAGAGGGGAACGGACTTTCACCCCTCCACTTT
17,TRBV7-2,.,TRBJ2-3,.,CASSLEVGTGATDTQYF,TGTGCCAGCAGCTTAGAGGTGGGGACTGGAGCCACAGATACGCAGTATTTT
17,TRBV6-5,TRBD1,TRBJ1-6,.,CASSYSEGTGNNSPLHF,TGTGCCAGCAGTTACTCTGAGGGGACAGGGAATAATTCACCCCTCCACTTT
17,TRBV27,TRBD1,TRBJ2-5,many,CASSRTGVGASWETQYF,TGTGCCAGCAGCCGGACAGGGGTTGGTGCGTCTTGGGAGACCCAGTACTTC
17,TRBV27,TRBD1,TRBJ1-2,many,CASSLRQGARGDYGYTF,TGTGCCAGCAGTTTACGTCAGGGGGCCCGCGGCGACTATGGCTACACCTTC
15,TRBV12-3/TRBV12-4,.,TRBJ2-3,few,CASSLEGDGTDTQYF,TGTGCCAGCAGTTTGGAAGGGGATGGCACAGATACGCAGTATTTT
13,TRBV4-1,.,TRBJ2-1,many,CASSQPDYNEQFF,TGCGCCAGCAGCCAACCTGACTACAATGAGCAGTTCTTC
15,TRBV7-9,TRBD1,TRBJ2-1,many,CASSLTGEVNNEQFF,TGTGCCAGCAGCTTGACAGGGGAAGTAAACAATGAGCAGTTCTTC
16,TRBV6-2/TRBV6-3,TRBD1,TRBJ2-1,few,CASSSLTGGDYNEQFF,TGTGCCAGCAGTTCCTTGACAGGGGGGGACTACAATGAGCAGTTCTTC
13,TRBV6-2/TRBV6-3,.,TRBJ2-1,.,CASSGGQYNEQFF,TGTGCCAGCAGCGGGGGACAGTACAATGAGCAGTTCTTC
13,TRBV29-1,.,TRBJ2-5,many,CSVRDRVQETQYF,TGCAGCGTGCGCGACAGAGTGCAAGAGACCCAGTACTTC
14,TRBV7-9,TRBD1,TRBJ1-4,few,CASSLGTGSEKLFF,TGTGCCAGCAGCTTAGGGACAGGGAGCGAAAAACTGTTTTTT
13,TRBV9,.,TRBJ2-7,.,CASSADISYEQYF,TGTGCCAGCAGCGCGGACATCTCCTACGAGCAGTACTTC